Each of the 31 T cell receptor beta chains below was sequenced from the same sample in a study of T cells in Graves' hyperthyroidism and ophthalmopathy. Regions amplified from RNA transcripts were the TCR beta CDR3 regions. The HTBI set primed first-round TCR CDR3 RT-PCR. TCRdb used MiXCR to reprocess the multiplex PCR reads, holding one entry per CDR3 protein. The sample includes about 300,000 distinct CDR3 sequences, approximately 18% of them seen just once. The specimen sequenced was blood. Receptor source: a man aged 50-60 years with Graves' ophthalmopathy.

The V call is TRBV6-9, the J call TRBJ1-1; D uncertain. Germline lookup yields CDR1 MNHGY and CDR2 SVAAGI. Trimming took 3 bases from V and 0 from J, leaving 14 bases between them. The CDR3 has 16 residues. CDR3 protein: CASSYWFDTLNTEAFF. The DNA for the CDR3 is TGTGCCAGCAGTTACTGGTTCGACACCTTGAACACTGAAGCTTTCTTT.

The CDR3 spells CASRTSSKYYYEQYF. The CDR3 DNA is TGTGCCAGCAGGACTAGCTCCAAATACTACTACGAGCAGTACTTC. The rearrangement links TRBV2 to TRBJ2-7; 7 nucleotides agree with TRBD2. The J segment lost 3 bases and the V segment lost 6 bases, leaving 11 bases of the junction unmatched. The germline V gene has CDR1 SNHLY and CDR2 FYNNEI. This CDR3 is 15 amino acids long.

This clonotype showed up many times. This chain uses TRBV7-9 with TRBJ2-3; 9 bases fit TRBD1. J lost 8 bases, V lost 5 bases, and 11 bases had no gene match. CDR1 is SEHNR, CDR2 FQNEAQ, per germline (reference sequence). The CDR3 is 15 amino acids. This CDR3 is CASSDGDREFGTQYF. CDR3 DNA: TGTGCCAGCAGCGACGGGGACAGGGAGTTCGGTACGCAGTATTTT.

This clonotype was seen a handful of times. This chain uses TRBV9 with TRBJ2-1; no firm D call. The V gene lost 0 bases and the J gene lost 8 bases, with 12 bases spanning the gap. Germline CDR1 reads SGDLS; CDR2 reads YYNGEE. This CDR3 comprises 14 residues. The CDR3 is CASSVGPIRDEQFF. The CDR3, as DNA: TGTGCCAGCAGCGTAGGGCCTATCCGGGATGAGCAGTTCTTC.

V gene TRBV11-2 combines with J gene TRBJ1-4; 8 bases agree with TRBD1. Germline CDR1 reads SGHAT; CDR2 reads FQNNGV. With V trimmed by 1 base and J by 8 bases, 12 bases remained unmatched. The CDR3 runs to 17 residues. The CDR3 sequence: CASSLGTIRGRQEKLFF. As DNA, the CDR3 is TGTGCCAGCAGCTTAGGAACAATCAGGGGGCGCCAGGAAAAACTGTTTTTT.

This clonotype was detected only a few times. The chain has TRBV6-5 and TRBJ2-7; 8 nucleotides agree with TRBD1. The length of the CDR3 is 14 residues. The germline V gene encodes CDR1 MNHEY and CDR2 SVGAGI. V was pared by 3 bases and J by 5 bases, with 6 bases of the junction left unmatched. The CDR3 region is CASSYETGEHEQYF. CDR3 coding DNA: TGTGCCAGCAGTTATGAGACAGGGGAACACGAGCAGTACTTC.

The sample holds many counts of this clonotype. J is TRBJ2-1 and V is TRBV11-2, with 13 bases identical to TRBD2. From germline, CDR1 is SGHAT and CDR2 FQNNGV. The CDR3 runs to 15 residues. Trimming removed 6 bases from V and 9 bases from J; junction bases left unmatched: 8. The CDR3 nucleotides read TGTGCCAGCAGTCGAGGACTAGCGGGAGCGGGTGAGCAGTTCTTC. Translation gives CASSRGLAGAGEQFF.

In its sample, this clonotype was seen many times. The rearrangement joins TRBV18 to TRBJ1-2; tentative D call: TRBD1 (5 bases). Trimming left V 0 bases short and J 8 bases short, with 22 bases between. From germline, CDR1 is KGHSH and CDR2 LQKENI. The CDR3 is 17 residues long. CDR3 bases: TGTGCCAGCTCACCACCGACTACAGGTTTCGGGGCCTGGGGCTACACCTTC. This codes for CASSPPTTGFGAWGYTF.

This clonotype was counted at least ten times. V gene TRBV3-1 combines with J gene TRBJ2-7; TRBD2 aligns across 10 bases. This CDR3 is 15 amino acids long. Germline-derived CDR1 and CDR2 are LGHDT and YNNKEL (reference sequence). Losses at the gene ends were 2 bases for V and 4 bases for J; bases not matched to a gene: 5. The CDR3 loop reads CASSQSSGRGYEQYF. The CDR3 nucleotides are TGTGCCAGCAGCCAATCTAGCGGGAGAGGGTACGAGCAGTACTTC.

This clonotype was counted only a few times. This chain joins TRBV27 and TRBJ1-6; no clear D. Germline-derived CDR1 and CDR2 are MNHEY and SMNVEV (reference sequence). This CDR3 spans 15 amino acids. V lost 6 bases and J 7 bases, leaving 16 bases between the germline ends. DNA for the CDR3: TGTGCCAGCAGCCCAGCGGAGGGCGGGAATTCACCCCTCCACTTT. It yields the protein CASSPAEGGNSPLHF.

The genes are TRBV10-1 and TRBJ2-1, with TRBD2 matching over 8 bases. This CDR3 has 15 amino acids. The V gene end was trimmed by 3 bases and the J gene end by 8 bases; junction bases not matched to a gene: 9. CDR1 WNHNN and CDR2 SYGVQD come from the germline V gene (reference sequence). The CDR3 reads CASSDRSGRGYEQFF. CDR3 DNA sequence: TGCGCCAGCAGTGATCGGAGCGGGAGAGGTTATGAGCAGTTCTTC.

The genes are TRBV4-1 and TRBJ1-5, with 7 bases identical to TRBD1. With 0 bases clipped from V and 7 bases from J, the junction kept 6 bases outside the gene matches. Germline V gene lookup returns CDR1 MGHRA and CDR2 YSYEKL. The CDR3 runs to 15 residues. The CDR3 DNA follows: TGCGCCAGCAGCCAAGAAGGCAGGGGGGTCCAGCCCCAGCATTTT. Protein sequence: CASSQEGRGVQPQHF.

This clonotype was counted only a few times. The CDR3 protein is CASLTAGSLYEQYF. The CDR3 DNA reads as TGTGCCAGCCTCACAGCGGGATCCTTATACGAGCAGTACTTC. The chain links TRBV6-1 to TRBJ2-7, with 7 bases matching TRBD2. The V gene's germline CDR1 is MNHNS and CDR2 SASEGT. This CDR3 has 14 amino acids. Unmatched junction bases numbered 11, after V lost 8 bases and J lost 4 bases.

The V gene is TRBV5-1, the J gene TRBJ2-7; tentative D call: TRBD1 (6 bases). The CDR3 is 13 amino acids. The germline gives CDR1 SGHRS, CDR2 YFSETQ. Trimming stripped 4 bases from V and 6 bases from J, with 14 bases between. The CDR3 here is CASSQGSNSEQYF. The CDR3 DNA reads as TGCGCCAGCAGCCAGGGGAGTAATAGCGAGCAGTACTTC.

V gene TRBV15 combines with J gene TRBJ2-1; TRBD2 might be the D (5 bases). V was shortened by 3 bases and J by 7 bases, with 16 bases between the two germline ends. The CDR3 has 15 residues. Germline CDR1 reads LNHNV; CDR2 reads YYDKDF (reference sequence). In DNA, the CDR3 is TGTGCCACCAGCAGCCTCCTGACTATTGGGAATGAGCAGTTCTTC. Its protein product is CATSSLLTIGNEQFF.

The table lists this clonotype with many counts. The rearrangement uses TRBV28 and TRBJ2-7; D is perhaps TRBD2 (7 bases). The CDR3 runs to 14 residues. Trimming removed 7 bases at V and 2 bases at J, with 15 bases between. The V gene's germline CDR1 is MDHEN and CDR2 SYDVKM. The CDR3 protein is CASTWGEGAYEQYF. For the CDR3, the DNA is TGTGCCAGCACCTGGGGGGAGGGGGCCTACGAGCAGTACTTC.

This clonotype showed up many times. This chain connects TRBV24-1 to TRBJ2-3; the D gene is possibly TRBD2 (6 bases). CDR3 length equals 13 residues. Trimming took 3 bases from V and 6 from J, leaving 9 bases between them. Germline values: CDR1 KGHDR, CDR2 SFDVKD. The CDR3 nucleotides read TGTGCCACCAGTGATCACCTAGCGGATACGCAGTATTTT. Its protein product is CATSDHLADTQYF.

This clonotype was recorded a few times. The chain uses TRBV10-2 and TRBJ2-2; 9 nucleotides match TRBD2. Per the germline V gene, CDR1 is WSHSY and CDR2 is SAAADI. V lost 8 bases, J lost 3 bases, and 4 bases stayed unmatched. The CDR3 covers 14 residues. Here the CDR3 reads CASFSGRDTGELFF. The DNA of the CDR3 is TGCGCCAGCTTTAGCGGGAGAGACACCGGGGAGCTGTTTTTT.

The rearrangement uses TRBV7-2 and TRBJ1-6, with D perhaps TRBD1 (6 bases). The V end lost 1 base, the J end lost 7 bases, and 11 bases lay between the germline ends. Per the germline V gene, CDR1 is SGHTA and CDR2 is FQGNSA. CDR3 size: 15 residues. The CDR3 sequence: CASSLGLGGNSPLHF. In nucleotides, the CDR3 is TGTGCCAGCAGCTTAGGACTAGGGGGGAATTCACCCCTCCACTTT.

This clonotype came up many times. The chain combines TRBV5-1 with TRBJ1-1; 8 nucleotides align to TRBD1. Trimming cost V 0 bases and J 2 bases; bases outside gene matches: 3. Germline V gives CDR1 SGHRS, CDR2 YFSETQ. The CDR3 totals 15 residues. DNA for the CDR3: TGCGCCAGCAGCTTGGGACAGGGGAGAAACACTGAAGCTTTCTTT. As protein: CASSLGQGRNTEAFF.

This clonotype came up many times. The CDR3 loop is CAISGKKREMADTQYF. The CDR3, as DNA: TGTGCCATCAGTGGTAAGAAGCGGGAGATGGCAGATACGCAGTATTTT. The chain links TRBV10-3 to TRBJ2-3; 8 bases fit TRBD2. Losses at the gene ends were 4 bases for V and 4 bases for J; bases not matched to a gene: 10. The CDR3 is 16 amino acids. Germline V gene sequence: CDR1 ENHRY, CDR2 SYGVKD.

The V gene is TRBV9, the J gene TRBJ2-5, with D possibly TRBD1 on 6 matching bases. Germline V lookup: CDR1 SGDLS, CDR2 YYNGEE. V was shortened by 3 bases and J by 5 bases, with 11 bases between the two germline ends. This CDR3 is 13 amino acids long. CDR3 in amino acids: CASSGTGWETQYF. CDR3 sequence (DNA): TGTGCCAGCAGCGGAACAGGGTGGGAGACCCAGTACTTC.

This clonotype has more than one count but fewer than ten. CDR3 protein: CASSIEAPPYEKLFF. CDR3 bases: TGTGCCAGTAGTATAGAGGCACCGCCCTACGAAAAACTGTTTTTT. This chain links TRBV19 with TRBJ1-4; D is unresolved. This CDR3 has 15 residues. Germline CDR1 reads LNHDA; CDR2 reads SQIVND (reference sequence). The germline V and J ends were trimmed by 0 bases and 8 bases, with 13 bases remaining between them.

On this clonotype: A much larger clone differs from this one at a single base, so this may be a read error. The chain combines TRBV9 with TRBJ2-3; no firm D call. With 3 bases removed from V and 1 base from J, the gap between germline ends came to 12 bases. CDR1 and CDR2 from the germline V gene are SGDLS and YYNGEE. This CDR3 is built from 15 residues. CDR3 coding DNA: TGTGCCAGCAGCGCAGCCGCCCAGCGCACAGATACGCAGTATTTT. The encoded protein is CASSAAAQRTDTQYF.

This clonotype occurred once. This chain links TRBV10-3 with TRBJ2-2; 9 bases line up with TRBD2. The CDR3 spans 14 residues. V gave up 4 bases and J gave up 5 bases; unmatched junction bases: 2. Per germline, CDR1 ENHRY and CDR2 SYGVKD. The DNA for the CDR3 is TGTGCCATCAGTGCTAGCGGGGATACCGGGGAGCTGTTTTTT. Translating gives CAISASGDTGELFF.

This clonotype showed up many times. This chain joins TRBV20-1 and TRBJ2-5; 9 nucleotides match TRBD1. Germline lookup yields CDR1 DFQATT and CDR2 SNEGSKA (reference sequence). Germline trimming cut 6 bases from V and 5 bases from J; bases unmatched to any gene: 16. This CDR3 region has 16 residues. CDR3 in DNA: TGCAGTGCCGCCGAACCGGGACAGGGTCTAATGGAGACCCAGTACTTC. Residues: CSAAEPGQGLMETQYF.

The genes are TRBV29-1 and TRBJ2-3, with 7 nucleotides matching TRBD1. The CDR3 sequence is 13 residues long. Per germline, CDR1 SQVTM and CDR2 ANQGSEA. V lost 3 bases, J lost 7 bases, and 7 bases stayed unmatched. CDR3 region: CSVEGAGGNTQYF. CDR3 DNA: TGCAGCGTTGAGGGGGCAGGGGGAAATACGCAGTATTTT.

The chain joins TRBV5-1 to TRBJ2-2; unclear D gene. The V gene lost 6 bases and the J gene lost 0 bases, with 9 bases spanning the gap. Germline V gene sequence: CDR1 SGHRS, CDR2 YFSETQ. CDR3 length equals 14 residues. The CDR3 region is CASTVRSNTGELFF. The DNA of the CDR3 is TGCGCCAGCACGGTGCGGTCGAACACCGGGGAGCTGTTTTTT. The full variable domain, completed using reference TRBV5-1 and TRBJ2-2, is KAGVTQTPRYLIKTRGQQVTLSCSPISGHRSVSWYQQTPGQGLQFLFEYFSETQRNKGNFPGRFSGRQFSNSRSEMNVSTLELGDSALYLCASTVRSNTGELFFGEGSRLTVL.

This clonotype was found once. The V gene is TRBV9, the J gene TRBJ1-1; the D is unclear. This CDR3 region has 13 residues. Germline CDR1 SGDLS, CDR2 YYNGEE. V was pared by 4 bases and J by 4 bases, with 11 bases between. The CDR3 sequence: CASSTGLSTEAFF. CDR3 DNA sequence: TGTGCCAGCAGCACTGGCCTGTCCACTGAAGCTTTCTTT.

This clonotype has a count of ten or more. V usage is TRBV18 and J usage is TRBJ1-1; tentatively, D is TRBD1 (6 bases). The V end was cut by 3 bases, the J end by 2 bases, with 10 bases between. The CDR3 length is 14 residues. The V gene's germline CDR1 is KGHSH and CDR2 LQKENI. The CDR3 here is CASSPGQINTEAFF. CDR3 nucleotides: TGTGCCAGCTCACCTGGACAGATAAACACTGAAGCTTTCTTT.

This clonotype was seen ten or more times. The genes are TRBV20-1 and TRBJ2-7; TRBD1 is a possible D gene (6 bases). V was cut by 0 bases and J by 3 bases, with 18 bases left in between. Germline-derived CDR1 and CDR2 are DFQATT and SNEGSKA (reference sequence). The CDR3 has 16 amino acids. The CDR3 coding sequence is TGCAGTGCTAGAGACGTACTCCGGGACAAAGGCTACGAGCAGTACTTC. Amino acid sequence: CSARDVLRDKGYEQYF.